This T cell receptor beta chain came from a study of blood T cell repertoires in COVID-19 (dated by TCRdb to 2020 to 2022). In the study overall: Samples from collaborators originated in the United States, Italy and Spain and spanned both the acute and convalescent phases of COVID-19. The material from the prospective study consisted of cDNA or gDNA derived from T cells, B-cell-depleted T cells, or PBMCs. The dataset comprised deeply sampled blood TCRbeta repertoires from subjects exposed to, actively infected with, or recovered from COVID-19. The repertoires were made available in a free public database intended to serve as a resource for research on the immune response to SARS-CoV-2. Samples came from the ongoing ImmuneRACE study (first 160 participants) plus 1,254 subjects from 6 global collaborators. A de-identified subject ID, COVID-19 status, age in years and sex were almost always included in the sample metadata. HLA class I and class II types, where available, came from metadata supplied by the sample provider rather than from assay-based typing. Study-wide findings and limitations: The amount of clinical and demographic metadata varied by source and participant and was provided uncurated.

TCRbeta CDR3 regions were amplified from genomic DNA by means of the immunoSEQ Assay, a bias-controlled multiplex PCR. Per the source publication's procedure: Within the assay, amplification of reference gene primers was used to estimate how many nucleated cells each sample contained. To quantify the absolute abundance of each unique TCRbeta CDR3 rearrangement, sequence reads were collapsed and filtered. Productive Simpson clonality was computed per sample as the square root of Simpson's diversity index over productive rearrangements. What TCRdb holds here is the immuneACCESS table cut down to in-frame rearrangements. Part of the clones is not present; checked against another copy, under half of the missing clones reflect an unresolved V gene, and the others are unexplained. The V and J calls and clone size come from that table; D and trimming were worked out from the DNA. The sample contains some 91,000 clones, about nine tenths of them found a single time. The ten largest make up about 1.7% of the sample.

Concerning this clone itself: Its antigen is currently not known. Base qualities are missing; no much larger clone stands one base away.

Collaborating institutions collected whole blood in K2EDTA tubes following their own protocols. For TCRbeta analysis, collaborator samples were shipped as frozen whole blood, as isolated PBMCs, or as DNA extracted from either sample type. The CDR3 covers 14 residues, taking in both the cysteine and the phenylalanine. The DNA shown is the 42-base CDR3, in frame from base 1. V is trimmed back by 1 base and J by 6 bases, and the junction contains 2 bases that no gene match accounts for. From the germline V gene, CDR1 is SGHDN and CDR2 is FVKESK. The source of this sequence is a man between 60 and 75 years old with acute or convalescent COVID-19. The chain uses TRBV14 and TRBJ1-2, and 10 bases in between align with TRBD1. The sample was peripheral blood. The CDR3 reads as follows: CASSQVTGGDGYTF. DNA sequence: TGTGCCAGCAGCCAAGTGACAGGGGGCGATGGCTACACCTTC. With all but the CDR3 taken from the reference TRBV14 and TRBJ1-2 genes, the full variable domain is: EAGVTQFPSHSVIEKGQTVTLRCDPISGHDNLYWYRRVMGKEIKFLLHFVKESKQDESGMPNNRFLAERTGGTYSTLKVQPAELEDSGVYFCASSQVTGGDGYTFGSGTRLTVV.